The rows below give T cell receptor beta chains drawn from one sample of a study of blood T cell repertoires in COVID-19. Profiled with immunoSEQ multiplex PCR; TCRdb holds only in-frame clones, not every one. This table has around 500,000 clones, 70% to 90% appearing once. Sequencing was done on a sample of peripheral blood. The receptors stem from a human donor in a cohort sampled during active COVID-19. Both conserved end residues are part of each CDR3. D genes are given only for firm matches. Clone size is shown for a subset of rows, as once, few, many or a class of expanded clone.

once,TRBV27,TRBJ1-1,-,CASSTLNPRLFMNTEAFF,TGTGCCAGCAGTACCCTCAACCCCAGACTCTTCATGAACACTGAAGCTTTCTTT
-,TRBV3-1/TRBV3-2,TRBJ1-3,-,CASSQGYSTIYF,TGTGCCAGCAGCCAAGGATACAGCACCATATATTTT
-,TRBV5-1,TRBJ2-7,-,CASSLVPGDIYEQYF,TGCGCCAGCAGCTTGGTGCCAGGGGATATCTACGAGCAGTACTTC
-,TRBV6-5,TRBJ2-1,-,CASSPGLMGEQFF,TGTGCCAGCAGCCCCGGACTCATGGGTGAGCAGTTCTTC
-,TRBV11-2,TRBJ2-3,TRBD2,CASSSNGRLGDTQYF,TGTGCCAGCAGCTCGAACGGGAGGTTGGGGGATACGCAGTATTTT
-,TRBV19,TRBJ1-5,-,CASSINAGNGQPQHF,TGTGCCAGTAGTATCAACGCAGGGAACGGTCAGCCCCAGCATTTT
-,TRBV6-5,TRBJ1-1,TRBD1,CASWNRDSGSEAFF,TGTGCCAGCTGGAATCGGGACAGTGGATCTGAAGCTTTCTTT
-,TRBV18,TRBJ1-1,-,CASSPLGGNTEAFF,TGTGCCAGCTCACCACTGGGGGGGAACACTGAAGCTTTCTTT
-,TRBV5-1,TRBJ2-7,-,CASSPQGNYEQYF,TGCGCCAGCAGCCCCCAGGGCAACTACGAGCAGTACTTC
-,TRBV7-9,TRBJ2-2,TRBD1,CASSLVGRGLATGELFF,TGTGCCAGCAGCTTAGTAGGCAGGGGGCTTGCTACCGGGGAGCTGTTTTTT
-,TRBV6-5,TRBJ1-2,TRBD1,CASSRGQGQGYTF,TGTGCCAGCAGCCGTGGACAGGGCCAGGGCTACACCTTC
few,TRBV7-2,TRBJ2-2,TRBD1,CASSIVGGTGYTGELFF,TGTGCCAGCAGCATTGTGGGCGGGACAGGGTACACCGGGGAGCTGTTTTTT
-,TRBV5-4,TRBJ2-2,-,CASRLDMGRTGELFF,TGTGCCAGCCGTCTGGATATGGGGCGCACCGGGGAGCTGTTTTTT
-,TRBV19,TRBJ1-4,-,CASSRGRSNEKLFF,TGTGCCAGTAGTCGTGGCAGATCTAATGAAAAACTGTTTTTT
many,TRBV19,TRBJ2-5,TRBD1,CASSNPRTGGKETQYF,TGTGCCAGTAGTAACCCCCGGACAGGGGGAAAAGAGACCCAGTACTTC
-,TRBV18,TRBJ1-2,TRBD1,CASSPDLDRGPFYGYTF,TGTGCCAGCTCACCAGATTTGGACAGGGGTCCGTTCTATGGCTACACCTTC
-,TRBV6-5,TRBJ1-2,-,CASSYRPGDLGTF,TGTGCCAGCAGTTACAGACCCGGGGACTTGGGGACCTTC
-,TRBV18,TRBJ2-7,-,CASSPYSAYEQYF,TGTGCCAGCTCACCCTACAGTGCCTACGAGCAGTACTTC
-,TRBV9,TRBJ1-6,TRBD1,CASSKEDRGRDNSPLHF,TGTGCCAGCAGCAAAGAGGACAGGGGTAGGGATAATTCACCCCTCCACTTT
-,TRBV29-1,TRBJ1-1,-,CSVEGLGGERTEAFF,TGCAGCGTTGAGGGGCTCGGGGGAGAAAGAACTGAAGCTTTCTTT
once,TRBV28,TRBJ1-3,-,CASTPPGGPRNTIYF,TGTGCCAGCACCCCTCCGGGGGGTCCCCGAAACACCATATATTTT
-,TRBV28,TRBJ2-3,TRBD2,CASSFGLADTDTQYF,TGTGCCAGCAGTTTTGGACTAGCGGACACAGATACGCAGTATTTT
-,TRBV27,TRBJ1-4,-,CASSPLGENEKLFF,TGTGCCAGCAGCCCCCTCGGGGAGAATGAAAAACTGTTTTTT
-,TRBV5-1,TRBJ1-5,-,CASSLVDGARQPQHF,TGCGCCAGCAGCTTGGTCGACGGAGCGCGGCAGCCCCAGCATTTT
-,TRBV29-1,TRBJ1-5,TRBD1,CSVEDLKERDRGEGNQPQHF,TGCAGCGTTGAAGATCTTAAGGAGAGGGACAGGGGAGAGGGCAATCAGCCCCAGCATTTT
-,TRBV3-1/TRBV3-2,TRBJ1-1,TRBD1,CASSPAGTVGPVGEAFF,TGTGCCAGCAGCCCTGCCGGGACAGTCGGGCCAGTAGGTGAAGCTTTCTTT
-,TRBV19,TRBJ2-3,TRBD2,CASSRTVSGSTDTQYF,TGTGCCAGTAGTAGGACCGTTAGCGGGAGCACAGATACGCAGTATTTT